A single sample is the source of the 4 T cell receptor beta chains below, sequenced in a study of blood T cell repertoires in COVID-19. TCRdb keeps only in-frame clones here, not all; method: immunoSEQ multiplex PCR. The table lists approximately 140,000 clones, 84% of them singletons. Sequences were obtained from peripheral blood. These receptors originate from a man aged 25 to 40 with COVID-19, enrolled during active disease.

The V and J genes are TRBV2 and TRBJ2-5; possibly TRBD2 for D (5 bases). CDR3 length: 11 residues. The V gene lost 10 bases and the J gene lost 5 bases, with 11 bases spanning the gap. Germline V gives CDR1 SNHLY, CDR2 FYNNEI. The CDR3 region has the DNA TGTGCCATCGAGGGCGGGGAGACCCAGTACTTC. Protein sequence: CAIEGGETQYF.

This rearrangement joins TRBV27 to TRBJ1-4, with 8 bases fitting TRBD1. Germline V CDR1 and CDR2: MNHEY, SMNVEV (reference sequence). The CDR3 totals 15 residues. The junction had 6 bases not matched to a gene; V was cut back by 2 bases and J by 7 bases. CDR3 sequence (DNA): TGTGCCAGCAGTTTACAGGACAGGGACAGTGAAAAACTGTTTTTT. Encoded protein: CASSLQDRDSEKLFF. The whole variable domain, remainder taken from reference TRBV27 and TRBJ1-4, is EAQVTQNPRYLITVTGKKLTVTCSQNMNHEYMSWYRQDPGLGLRQIYYSMNVEVTDKGDVPEGYKVSRKEKRNFPLILESPSPNQTSLYFCASSLQDRDSEKLFFGSGTQLSVL.

This chain links TRBV7-2 with TRBJ2-7, with TRBD2 matching over 13 bases. Germline CDR1 is SGHTA and CDR2 is FQGNSA. J was trimmed by 5 bases and V by 2 bases; bases with no gene match: 3. The CDR3 sequence is 15 residues long. DNA for the CDR3: TGTGCCAGCAGCTTAACGACTAGCGGGAGGAACGAGCAGTACTTC. This sequence encodes CASSLTTSGRNEQYF.

This clone was picked up one time. The chain is built from TRBV7-9 and TRBJ1-6, with 7 positions matching TRBD1. V was pared by 5 bases and J by 14 bases, with 12 bases of the junction left unmatched. The CDR3 spans 14 residues. Germline CDR1 SEHNR, CDR2 FQNEAQ (reference sequence). In DNA, the CDR3 is TGTGCCAGCAGCGCAGACAGGGCAGGAATCACCCTCCACTTT. Its protein product is CASSADRAGITLHF.